A single sample is the source of the 31 T cell receptor beta chains below, sequenced in a study of breast tumors, draining lymph nodes, adjacent tissues. TCRdb reprocessed the multiplex PCR reads with MiXCR, giving one entry per CDR3 protein. The sample shows 60,000 to 65,000 distinct CDR3 sequences, 45% to 60% of them seen only once. The sequencing input was breast tumor tissue. The receptors here all came from a female donor with breast cancer. Some clones in this sample may be carry-over from other donors' samples.

The V call is TRBV20-1, the J call TRBJ1-6, with D maybe TRBD1 (5 bases). The CDR3 covers 13 residues. Trimming took 5 bases from V and 13 from J, leaving 18 bases between them. Germline CDR1 is DFQATT and CDR2 is SNEGSKA (reference sequence). The CDR3 here is CSASPPGESPLHF. The DNA for the CDR3 is TGCAGTGCTTCCCCTCCGGGGGAGTCCCCCCTCCACTTT.

Notes on this clonotype: The limits of the CDR3 on the DNA are not certain, so only TCRdb's listed CDR3 is given. The rearrangement joins TRBV7-9 to TRBJ2-3; TRBD2, the D gene given by the table, was not confirmed from the DNA. Ends included, the CDR3 has 24 residues. Per the germline V gene, CDR1 is SEHNR and CDR2 is FQNEAQ (reference sequence). CDR3 loop: CASSFYICSARDPRLAGVADTQYF.

The rearrangement uses TRBV7-2 and TRBJ2-1; 10 bases are shared with TRBD2. Germline trimming cut 4 bases from V and 7 bases from J; bases unmatched to any gene: 10. The germline V gene has CDR1 SGHTA and CDR2 FQGNSA. The CDR3 loop spans 16 amino acids. The CDR3 spells CASSSQAGGIDNEQFF. The CDR3 DNA sequence: TGTGCCAGCAGCTCCCAAGCGGGGGGGATCGATAATGAGCAGTTCTTC.

This clonotype was counted at least ten times. The CDR3 end shows no conserved phenylalanine or tryptophan, and so a read error is likely. This chain connects TRBV19 to TRBJ2-5; D is unresolved. Trimming pared 3 bases from V and 3 bases from J, leaving 17 bases between. CDR3 length: 16 residues. Germline CDR1 reads LNHDA; CDR2 reads SQIVND (reference sequence). CDR3 DNA: TGTGCCAGTAGTATCACCCTTGGGGAATTGAAAGAGACCCAGTACTCC. Amino acids: CASSITLGELKETQYS.

This clonotype came up a few times. The chain employs TRBV10-3 and TRBJ1-2; D may be TRBD1 (5 bases). V dropped 0 bases and J dropped 8 bases, with 13 bases sitting between them. The germline gives CDR1 ENHRY, CDR2 SYGVKD. CDR3 size: 14 residues. CDR3: CAISESGTPEGYTF. The CDR3 region has the DNA TGTGCCATCAGTGAGTCAGGGACCCCAGAAGGCTACACCTTC.

V usage is TRBV29-1 and J usage is TRBJ1-6, with D maybe TRBD1 (6 bases). Germline CDR1 SQVTM, CDR2 ANQGSEA. Trimming removed 3 bases from V and 6 bases from J, with 15 bases in between. The CDR3 length is 15 residues. CDR3 sequence: CSVDQWDNVNSPLHF. The CDR3, as DNA: TGCAGCGTTGACCAGTGGGACAACGTTAATTCACCCCTCCACTTT.

This clonotype has a count of ten or more. This chain connects TRBV18 to TRBJ2-1; 9 nucleotides match TRBD1. The CDR3 runs 15 residues. Looked up from germline, CDR1 is KGHSH and CDR2 is LQKENI. V lost 3 bases to trimming and J lost 4 bases; unmatched junction nucleotides: 4. The CDR3 loop is CASSPGQGLYNEQFF. The CDR3 region has the DNA TGTGCCAGCTCACCGGGACAGGGACTATACAATGAGCAGTTCTTC.

This clonotype was seen repeatedly, ten times or more. Given a much more abundant clone one base away, this may be a read error. The genes are TRBV5-1 and TRBJ1-4; perhaps TRBD1 as D (5 bases). The CDR3 extends over 13 amino acids. The germline gives CDR1 SGHRS, CDR2 YFSETQ. The CDR3 spells CASSADMSENLFF. The CDR3 nucleotides read TGCGCCAGCAGCGCGGACATGTCCGAAAACCTGTTTTTT.

This clonotype showed up many times. V usage is TRBV7-9 and J usage is TRBJ2-6, with 9 bases lining up with TRBD1. CDR1 and CDR2 from the germline V gene are SEHNR and FQNEAQ (reference sequence). J was trimmed by 1 base and V by 5 bases; bases with no gene match: 6. The CDR3 totals 17 residues. CDR3 sequence reads: CASSGGQGWSGANVLTF. The CDR3 bases are TGTGCCAGCAGCGGCGGACAGGGGTGGTCTGGGGCCAACGTCCTGACTTTC.

This clonotype showed up many times. CDR3 DNA sequence: TGTGCCAGCAGTTTGTGGGGGGGCCAAGAGACCCAGTACTTC. This translates into CASSLWGGQETQYF. The chain has TRBV6-5 and TRBJ2-5, with 7 bases identical to TRBD2. The CDR3 consists of 14 residues. V lost 4 bases to trimming and J lost 1 base; unmatched junction nucleotides: 3. Germline V CDR1 and CDR2: MNHEY, SVGAGI.

About this clonotype itself: Germline and junction disagree at one end, which may indicate a read error. The chain has TRBV7-6 and TRBJ2-1, with D possibly matching TRBD1 (5 bases). Germline V gene lookup returns CDR1 SGHVS and CDR2 FNYEAQ. The CDR3 loop spans 14 amino acids. CDR3 coding DNA: TGTGCCAGCAGCTTAGGGGGCAGCTTTAATGGGCAGTTCTTC. Protein: CASSLGGSFNGQFF.

This clonotype was seen repeatedly, ten times or more. The rearrangement links TRBV6-1 to TRBJ1-5, with no clear D. Germline V CDR1 and CDR2: MNHNS, SASEGT. The V gene lost 1 base and the J gene lost 2 bases, with 3 bases spanning the gap. This CDR3 region has 13 residues. Written as DNA, the CDR3 is TGTGCCAGCAGTGAAGAAGGCAATCAGCCCCAGCATTTT. Its translation is CASSEEGNQPQHF.

V is TRBV25-1 and J is TRBJ2-3, with D unresolved. V lost 3 bases, J lost 0 bases, and 10 bases lay in between. The V gene's germline CDR1 is MGHDK and CDR2 SYGVNS. The CDR3 consists of 15 residues. The CDR3 sequence: CASSDWESSTDTQYF. The CDR3 region has the DNA TGTGCCAGCAGTGACTGGGAATCTAGCACAGATACGCAGTATTTT.

This clonotype was recorded many times. The J gene is TRBJ2-1, the V gene TRBV13; 8 nucleotides agree with TRBD2. The CDR3 consists of 16 residues. With V trimmed by 4 bases and J by 12 bases, 17 bases remained unmatched. Germline loops: CDR1 PRHDT, CDR2 FYEKMQ (reference sequence). In nucleotides, the CDR3 is TGTGCCAGCAGCTCCTCCGGGGGGGTAGCGGGGATTTCGCAGTTCTTC. This sequence encodes CASSSSGGVAGISQFF.

J is TRBJ1-6 and V is TRBV30, with 7 bases lining up with TRBD1. The CDR3 is 15 amino acids. Trimming took 4 bases from V and 5 from J; bases not matched to a gene: 8. Germline CDR1 and CDR2: GTSNPN and SVGIG (reference sequence). Written as DNA, the CDR3 is TGTGCCTGGAATCTACCAACAGGGGATAATTCACCCCTCCACTTT. Translation gives CAWNLPTGDNSPLHF.

The chain carries TRBV6-2 or TRBV6-3 and TRBJ2-3; 14 bases fit TRBD2. CDR1 MNHEY and CDR2 SVGEGT come from the germline V gene. V was clipped by 6 bases and J by 5 bases; unmatched bases: 7. The CDR3 runs to 16 residues. In DNA form, the CDR3 reads TGTGCCAGCAGCCCCCGACTAGCGGGGGGGCTAGATACGCAGTATTTT. Amino acid sequence: CASSPRLAGGLDTQYF.

As for this clonotype: This CDR3 fails to terminate in the conserved phenylalanine or tryptophan, so it likely reflects a read error. The DNA is omitted, as the CDR3 cannot be located on it reliably, and the CDR3 follows TCRdb's listing. The chain couples TRBV7-2 to TRBJ1-4; the D call TRBD1 from the table was never checked on the DNA. Ends included, the CDR3 has 11 residues. Germline V CDR1 and CDR2: SGHTA, FQGNSA. The CDR3 here is CASSLTREWGV.

At least ten counts were recorded for this clonotype. This chain links TRBV18 with TRBJ2-3; 7 nucleotides agree with TRBD2. The J segment lost 6 bases and the V segment lost 6 bases, leaving 12 bases of the junction unmatched. Germline assignment: CDR1 KGHSH and CDR2 LQKENI. The CDR3 contains 15 residues. CDR3 in DNA: TGTGCCAGCTCTCCTACGACTAGCTCCTTTGATACGCAGTATTTT. It encodes CASSPTTSSFDTQYF.

Points on this clonotype: The CDR3 ends on some other residue instead of the conserved phenylalanine or tryptophan, so this is likely a read error. The limits of the CDR3 on the DNA are not certain, so only TCRdb's listed CDR3 is given. The V call is TRBV5-6, the J call TRBJ1-2; the table's D gene call, TRBD1, was not cross checked with the DNA. Including both end residues, the CDR3 is 10 amino acids long. The germline CDR1 and CDR2 sequences are SGHDT and YYEEEE. The CDR3 here is CASSLDIGTV.

A note on this clonotype: Since the CDR3 does not end with the conserved phenylalanine or tryptophan, this likely comes from a read error. This rearrangement joins TRBV7-9 to TRBJ1-1, with no clear D. The CDR3 covers 16 residues. V lost 5 bases and J lost 1, with 17 bases in between. The germline gives CDR1 SEHNR, CDR2 FQNEAQ (reference sequence). The CDR3: CASSTAARVANTEAFL. DNA of the CDR3: TGTGCCAGCAGCACCGCGGCGAGGGTTGCGAACACTGAAGCTTTCCTT.

The chain links TRBV10-3 to TRBJ2-1, with D maybe TRBD2 (5 bases). This CDR3 has 13 amino acids. Germline V gene sequence: CDR1 ENHRY, CDR2 SYGVKD. V gave up 2 bases and J gave up 7 bases, with 9 bases separating them. CDR3 amino acids: CAISEGSSNEQFF. The DNA for the CDR3 is TGTGCCATCAGTGAGGGGAGTAGTAATGAGCAGTTCTTC.

This clonotype was recorded many times. This rearrangement joins TRBV19 to TRBJ2-1; D tentatively reads TRBD1 or TRBD2 (5 bases each). V lost 0 bases, J lost 9 bases, and 27 bases lay in between. There are 19 residues in the CDR3. Germline loops: CDR1 LNHDA, CDR2 SQIVND (reference sequence). The CDR3 DNA follows: TGTGCCAGTAGTATAGATCTATTTAGAGCCGGGGCTCGACTTGGTGAGCAGTTCTTC. It specifies CASSIDLFRAGARLGEQFF. Full variable domain (outside the CDR3, taken from reference TRBV19 and TRBJ2-1): DGGITQSPKYLFRKEGQNVTLSCEQNLNHDAMYWYRQDPGQGLRLIYYSQIVNDFQKGDIAEGYSVSREKKESFPLTVTSAQKNPTAFYLCASSIDLFRAGARLGEQFFGPGTRLTVL.

This clonotype showed up many times. The chain has TRBV6-6 and TRBJ1-2, with D unresolved. V lost 5 bases to trimming and J lost 1 base, with 14 bases between them. The CDR3 extends over 15 amino acids. Per the germline V gene, CDR1 is MNHNY and CDR2 is SVGAGI (reference sequence). This CDR3 is CASSPLAGLNYGYTF. CDR3 sequence (DNA): TGTGCCAGCAGTCCCTTGGCAGGCCTTAACTATGGCTACACCTTC.

V and J are TRBV2 and TRBJ1-2; the D gene is possibly TRBD1 (6 bases). The CDR3 is 13 amino acids. CDR1 is SNHLY, CDR2 FYNNEI, per germline. The ends were cut back, 5 bases at V and 6 bases at J, with 13 bases in the middle. CDR3 protein: CASSPDRQNGYTF. Written as DNA, the CDR3 is TGTGCCAGCAGTCCCGACAGGCAAAATGGCTACACCTTC. Using reference TRBV2 and TRBJ1-2 for the parts outside the CDR3, the full variable domain is EPEVTQTPSHQVTQMGQEVILRCVPISNHLYFYWYRQILGQKVEFLVSFYNNEISEKSEIFDDQFSVERPDGSNFTLKIRSTKLEDSAMYFCASSPDRQNGYTFGSGTRLTVV.

Points on this clonotype: The junction departs from germline at one end; a sequencing error may be responsible. V gene TRBV7-9 combines with J gene TRBJ2-5; possibly TRBD2 for D (5 bases). This CDR3 is built from 15 residues. Per germline, CDR1 SEHNR and CDR2 FQNEAQ (reference sequence). CDR3 nucleotides: TGTGCCAGCAGCTTAGCGGGGAGCCACACAGTCAACCAGCACTTC. Translated: CASSLAGSHTVNQHF.

CDR3 sequence reads: CSAAPGTGLYEQYF. CDR3 bases: TGCAGTGCTGCCCCCGGGACCGGACTCTACGAGCAGTACTTC. The chain links TRBV20-1 to TRBJ2-7; D is perhaps TRBD1 or TRBD2 (5 bases each). The length of the CDR3 is 14 residues. CDR1 and CDR2 from the germline V gene are DFQATT and SNEGSKA (reference sequence). With 5 bases removed from V and 3 bases from J, the gap between germline ends came to 17 bases.

Note on this clonotype: Likely a read error: the CDR3 ends without its conserved phenylalanine or tryptophan. The chain combines TRBV7-2 with TRBJ2-1, with TRBD2 matching 11 bases. CDR3 length equals 14 residues. Losses at the gene ends were 5 bases for V and 5 bases for J; bases not matched to a gene: 2. Germline loops: CDR1 SGHTA, CDR2 FQGNSA. DNA for the CDR3: TGTGCCAGCAGCGGGGGACTAGCGGACAATGAGCAGTTCCTC. Amino acids: CASSGGLADNEQFL.

V gene TRBV5-6 combines with J gene TRBJ1-2, with 10 bases lining up with TRBD1. The J segment lost 8 bases and the V segment lost 4 bases, leaving 5 bases of the junction unmatched. CDR1 is SGHDT and CDR2 is YYEEEE in the germline V gene. The CDR3 runs 13 residues. The CDR3 reads CASSRGTGDGYTF. CDR3 coding DNA: TGTGCCAGCAGCCGAGGGACAGGGGACGGCTACACCTTC.

This clonotype appeared many times. This chain links TRBV29-1 with TRBJ2-5, with D uncertain. Trimming removed 3 bases at V and 2 bases at J, with 10 bases between. This CDR3 spans 13 amino acids. Germline CDR1 SQVTM, CDR2 ANQGSEA. The DNA for the CDR3 is TGCAGCGTTGAGGGATATGAACAAGAGACCCAGTACTTC. Translating it yields CSVEGYEQETQYF.

V usage is TRBV4-3 and J usage is TRBJ1-3; no definite D call. The CDR3 consists of 15 residues. Trimming left V 0 bases short and J 4 bases short, with 10 bases between. Germline assignment: CDR1 LGHNA and CDR2 YSLEER. The CDR3 region has the DNA TGCGCCAGCAGCCAAGATTTAGAACGGGGAAACACCATATATTTT. Its translation is CASSQDLERGNTIYF.

The chain carries TRBV2 and TRBJ1-5; no reliable D call. The CDR3 sequence is 14 residues long. Germline V gives CDR1 SNHLY, CDR2 FYNNEI. V was cut by 4 bases and J by 0 bases, with 7 bases left in between. In nucleotides, the CDR3 is TGTGCCAGCAGTGCCGTTTTTAGCAATCAGCCCCAGCATTTT. Translated, it gives CASSAVFSNQPQHF. Filled out from reference TRBV2 and TRBJ1-5, the complete variable domain reads EPEVTQTPSHQVTQMGQEVILRCVPISNHLYFYWYRQILGQKVEFLVSFYNNEISEKSEIFDDQFSVERPDGSNFTLKIRSTKLEDSAMYFCASSAVFSNQPQHFGDGTRLSIL.